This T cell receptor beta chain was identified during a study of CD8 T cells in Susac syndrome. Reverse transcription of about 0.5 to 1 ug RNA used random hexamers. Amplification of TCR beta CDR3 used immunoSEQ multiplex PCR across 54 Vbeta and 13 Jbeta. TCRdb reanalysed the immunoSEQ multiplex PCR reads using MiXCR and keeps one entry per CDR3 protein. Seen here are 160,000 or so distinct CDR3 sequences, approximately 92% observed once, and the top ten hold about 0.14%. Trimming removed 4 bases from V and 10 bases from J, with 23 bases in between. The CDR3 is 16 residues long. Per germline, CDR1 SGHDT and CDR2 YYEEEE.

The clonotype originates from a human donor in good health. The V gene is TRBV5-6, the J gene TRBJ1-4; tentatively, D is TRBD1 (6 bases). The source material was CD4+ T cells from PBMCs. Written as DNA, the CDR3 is TGTGCCAGCAGCCCCTTTATCGCCACAGGGCCTAGAAAACTGTTTTTT. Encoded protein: CASSPFIATGPRKLFF.